This entry lists 18 T cell receptor beta chains sequenced from one sample in a study of CD8 T cells in Susac syndrome. Random hexamers served to reverse transcribe roughly 0.5 to 1 ug RNA. Via MiXCR, TCRdb re-called the immunoSEQ multiplex PCR reads, giving one row per CDR3 protein. The sample carries approximately 280,000 distinct CDR3 sequences, 80% to 90% recorded once. The specimen was CD8+ T cells from PBMCs. The receptors originated from a human donor with multiple sclerosis.

The chain couples TRBV12-3 or TRBV12-4 to TRBJ1-2; D remains ambiguous. The CDR3 is made up of 13 amino acids. Trimming cost V 2 bases and J 8 bases, with 12 bases left between them. The CDR3 reads CASSLWEERGYTF. CDR3 bases: TGTGCCAGCAGTTTATGGGAGGAACGAGGCTACACCTTC.

The chain has TRBV15 and TRBJ2-2; no clear D. V was clipped by 0 bases and J by 4 bases, with 6 bases between them. The CDR3 is 14 amino acids. Germline V gene data show CDR1 as LNHNV and CDR2 as YYDKDF (reference sequence). The CDR3: CATSRDRSTGELFF. In DNA form, the CDR3 reads TGTGCCACCAGCAGAGATCGGAGCACCGGGGAGCTGTTTTTT.

The chain is built from TRBV27 and TRBJ2-1; D is unclear. Trimming pared 2 bases from V and 7 bases from J, leaving 6 bases between. Germline-derived CDR1 and CDR2 are MNHEY and SMNVEV (reference sequence). The CDR3 length is 12 residues. The CDR3 bases are TGTGCCAGCAGTTTAGGCCAGAATGAGCAGTTCTTC. Its protein product is CASSLGQNEQFF.

The rearrangement joins TRBV27 to TRBJ2-3; 7 nucleotides agree with TRBD2. The CDR3 extends over 17 amino acids. CDR1 is MNHEY, CDR2 SMNVEV, per germline (reference sequence). Trimming took 4 bases from V and 3 from J; bases not matched to a gene: 13. The DNA of the CDR3 is TGTGCCAGCAGTTCCACCCCCCTAGCGGCCCCGACAGATACGCAGTATTTT. Translation gives CASSSTPLAAPTDTQYF.

V and J are TRBV4-1 and TRBJ2-7, with 9 bases fitting TRBD1. The CDR3 extends over 16 amino acids. Germline-derived CDR1 and CDR2 are MGHRA and YSYEKL. V was clipped by 4 bases and J by 3 bases; unmatched bases: 10. CDR3 loop: CASSRGGTGLFYEQYF. The CDR3 region has the DNA TGCGCCAGCAGCCGAGGGGGGACAGGGCTATTCTACGAGCAGTACTTC.

The gene calls are TRBV27 and TRBJ1-6; the D gene is possibly TRBD1 (5 bases). The V gene's germline CDR1 is MNHEY and CDR2 SMNVEV (reference sequence). The V gene lost 3 bases and the J gene lost 9 bases, with 12 bases spanning the gap. This CDR3 spans 14 amino acids. CDR3 protein: CASSFTGAGSPLHF. In DNA, the CDR3 is TGTGCCAGCAGTTTCACAGGAGCGGGTTCACCCCTCCACTTT.

This sequence joins TRBV20-1 and TRBJ1-2; no reliable D call. Trimming left V 6 bases short and J 2 bases short, with 13 bases between. The CDR3 runs 13 residues. Germline CDR1 DFQATT, CDR2 SNEGSKA (reference sequence). The CDR3 sequence: CSATAAENYGYTF. CDR3 in DNA: TGCAGTGCCACAGCGGCAGAGAACTATGGCTACACCTTC.

V usage is TRBV9 and J usage is TRBJ2-7; tentative D call: TRBD1 (6 bases). With 0 bases removed from V and 5 bases from J, the gap between germline ends came to 12 bases. The CDR3 has 14 residues. The germline CDR1 and CDR2 sequences are SGDLS and YYNGEE. CDR3 coding DNA: TGTGCCAGCAGCGTAGTGGGGGCGCAGGACGAGCAGTACTTC. Its translation is CASSVVGAQDEQYF. Variable domain in full (rest from reference TRBV9 and TRBJ2-7): DSGVTQTPKHLITATGQRVTLRCSPRSGDLSVYWYQQSLDQGLQFLIQYYNGEERAKGNILERFSAQQFPDLHSELNLSSLELGDSALYFCASSVVGAQDEQYFGPGTRLTVT.

The CDR3 here is CASSFIPWTDTQYF. CDR3 bases: TGTGCCAGCAGCTTCATCCCATGGACAGATACGCAGTATTTT. The genes are TRBV7-9 and TRBJ2-3; the D is unclear. Germline V CDR1 and CDR2: SEHNR, FQNEAQ (reference sequence). The CDR3 runs 14 residues. V gave up 3 bases and J gave up 3 bases, with 10 bases separating them.

The V gene is TRBV19, the J gene TRBJ1-6, with D possibly being TRBD1 (5 bases). Per germline, CDR1 LNHDA and CDR2 SQIVND (reference sequence). The CDR3 runs to 14 residues. V lost 5 bases to trimming and J lost 11 bases, with 16 bases between them. In DNA, the CDR3 is TGTGCCAGTAGTCTTCGAACAGGAGGTGCACCCCTCCACTTT. Protein product: CASSLRTGGAPLHF.

V is TRBV6-4 and J is TRBJ2-1; tentatively, D is TRBD2 (5 bases). There are 10 residues in the CDR3. CDR1 is MRHNA, CDR2 SNTAGT, per germline. Trimming stripped 6 bases from V and 15 bases from J, with 12 bases between. CDR3 in amino acids: CASRGVSAFF. The CDR3 coding sequence is TGTGCCAGCAGGGGAGTTTCGGCGTTCTTC.

V and J are TRBV10-3 and TRBJ1-5; D is possibly TRBD1 (6 bases). V gave up 2 bases and J gave up 3 bases, with 14 bases separating them. There are 16 residues in the CDR3. Germline values: CDR1 ENHRY, CDR2 SYGVKD. The CDR3 here is CAISEGFGQFNQPQHF. CDR3 DNA sequence: TGTGCCATCAGTGAGGGTTTCGGACAGTTCAATCAGCCCCAGCATTTT.

Only a few counts were recorded for this clonotype. DNA for the CDR3: TGTGCCAGCAGCTGGGACAACAACAATGAGCAGTTCTTC. This sequence encodes CASSWDNNNEQFF. The chain links TRBV5-6 to TRBJ2-1; D is possibly TRBD1 (6 bases). CDR1 and CDR2 (germline): SGHDT, YYEEEE. V was pared by 3 bases and J by 5 bases, with 9 bases between. This CDR3 comprises 13 residues. Full variable domain (remainder filled in from reference TRBV5-6 and TRBJ2-1): DAGVTQSPTHLIKTRGQQVTLRCSPKSGHDTVSWYQQALGQGPQFIFQYYEEEERQRGNFPDRFSGHQFPNYSSELNVNALLLGDSALYLCASSWDNNNEQFFGPGTRLTVL.

The chain uses TRBV27 and TRBJ2-1; D is undetermined. Deletions cut 2 bases from V and 5 bases from J, with 13 bases between. Germline CDR1 reads MNHEY; CDR2 reads SMNVEV (reference sequence). The CDR3 is made up of 15 amino acids. CDR3 protein: CASSLGVEQNNEQFF. The DNA for the CDR3 is TGTGCCAGCAGTTTAGGGGTAGAGCAAAACAATGAGCAGTTCTTC.

This chain's CDR3 is CASSMALAAISYEQYF. DNA for the CDR3: TGTGCCAGCAGCATGGCGCTAGCGGCGATCTCCTACGAGCAGTACTTC. The rearrangement joins TRBV28 to TRBJ2-7; TRBD2 aligns across 7 bases. The trim removed 6 bases at V and 0 bases at J, leaving 11 bases unmatched. Germline CDR1 MDHEN, CDR2 SYDVKM. The CDR3 is 16 residues long.

This clonotype turned up a few times. This chain links TRBV28 with TRBJ2-1, with TRBD2 identical over 7 bases. Germline assignment: CDR1 MDHEN and CDR2 SYDVKM. J gave up 4 bases and V 7 bases, and 16 bases lay outside the gene matches. This CDR3 region has 17 residues. CDR3 nucleotides: TGTGCCAGCACCCCGACCGTGCGGGAGACCTTGTACAATGAGCAGTTCTTC. This gives the protein CASTPTVRETLYNEQFF.

V usage is TRBV25-1 and J usage is TRBJ2-2; 8 nucleotides line up with TRBD2. CDR3 length: 14 residues. V shed 7 bases and J 7 bases; nucleotides not matched to a gene: 8. Germline values: CDR1 MGHDK, CDR2 SYGVNS. In DNA, the CDR3 is TGTGCCAGCAAAGCGGGAGAGGGCATCGGGGAGCTGTTTTTT. Residues: CASKAGEGIGELFF.

The chain employs TRBV28 and TRBJ2-7; 10 bases line up with TRBD1. Germline CDR1 and CDR2: MDHEN and SYDVKM. There are 15 residues in the CDR3. V lost 3 bases and J lost 2; bases outside the gene matches: 4. As DNA, the CDR3 is TGTGCCAGCAGTTTCGGGACAGGGGTGCCCTACGAGCAGTACTTC. Its protein is CASSFGTGVPYEQYF.